This record covers a single T cell receptor beta chain. This record belongs to a study of blood T cell repertoires in COVID-19. The repertoire was sequenced with immunoSEQ multiplex PCR; TCRdb's copy has only in-frame clones and lacks some. The table has 40,000 to 65,000 clones, approximately 86% seen once; the top ten hold approximately 12%. From germline, CDR1 is GTSNPN and CDR2 SVGIG (reference sequence). Losses at the gene ends were 3 bases for V and 5 bases for J; bases not matched to a gene: 11. The CDR3 loop spans 16 amino acids. The sequence came from a man between 65 and 85 years old with active COVID-19. Material for sequencing was peripheral blood. The chain uses TRBV30 and TRBJ2-1; 9 bases agree with TRBD2. In nucleotides, the CDR3 is TGTGCCTGGAGCCCCCCGGGACTAGCAGCGAACAATGAGCAGTTCTTC. Its protein product is CAWSPPGLAANNEQFF.